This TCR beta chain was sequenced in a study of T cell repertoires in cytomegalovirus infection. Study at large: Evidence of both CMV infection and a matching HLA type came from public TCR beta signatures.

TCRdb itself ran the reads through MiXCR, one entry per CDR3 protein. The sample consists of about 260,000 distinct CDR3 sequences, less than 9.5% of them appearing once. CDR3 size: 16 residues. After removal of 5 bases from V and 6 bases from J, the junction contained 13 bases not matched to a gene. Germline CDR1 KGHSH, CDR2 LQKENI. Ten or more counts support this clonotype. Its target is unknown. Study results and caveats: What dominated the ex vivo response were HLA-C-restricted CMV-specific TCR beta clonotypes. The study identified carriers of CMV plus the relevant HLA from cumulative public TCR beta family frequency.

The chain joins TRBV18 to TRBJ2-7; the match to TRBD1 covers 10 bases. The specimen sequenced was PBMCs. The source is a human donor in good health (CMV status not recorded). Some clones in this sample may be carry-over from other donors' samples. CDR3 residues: CASSTRPGTGASEQYF. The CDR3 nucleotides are TGTGCCAGCTCAACCCGTCCCGGGACAGGGGCAAGCGAGCAGTACTTC.